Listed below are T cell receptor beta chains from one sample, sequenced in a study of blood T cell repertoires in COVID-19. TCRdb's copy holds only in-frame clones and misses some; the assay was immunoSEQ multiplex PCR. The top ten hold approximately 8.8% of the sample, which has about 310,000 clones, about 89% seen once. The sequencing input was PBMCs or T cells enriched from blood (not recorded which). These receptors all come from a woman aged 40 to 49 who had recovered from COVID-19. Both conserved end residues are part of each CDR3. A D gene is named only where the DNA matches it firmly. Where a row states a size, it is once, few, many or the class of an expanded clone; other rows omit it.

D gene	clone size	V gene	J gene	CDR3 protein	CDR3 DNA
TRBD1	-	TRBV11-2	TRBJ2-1	CASSPGQGQFF	TGTGCCAGCAGCCCGGGACAGGGGCAGTTCTTC
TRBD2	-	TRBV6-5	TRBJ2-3	CASRRTSGDTDTQYF	TGTGCCAGCAGACGGACTAGCGGGGATACAGATACGCAGTATTTT
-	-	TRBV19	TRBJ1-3	CASIHVRGDASGNTIYF	TGTGCCAGTATCCATGTCAGAGGAGACGCTTCTGGAAACACCATATATTTT
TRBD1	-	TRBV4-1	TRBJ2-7	CASSLGQGIYEQYF	TGCGCCAGCAGCCTGGGACAGGGTATCTACGAGCAGTACTTC
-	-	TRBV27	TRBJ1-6	CASSGQLGWPLHF	TGTGCCAGCAGTGGACAGTTGGGGTGGCCCCTCCACTTT
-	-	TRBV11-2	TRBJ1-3	CASSLYVTGTGNTIYF	TGTGCCAGCAGCTTATACGTAACAGGGACTGGAAACACCATATATTTT
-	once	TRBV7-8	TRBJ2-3	CASSYRTGVSTDTQYF	TGTGCCAGCAGCTATAGAACGGGGGTTAGCACAGATACGCAGTATTTT
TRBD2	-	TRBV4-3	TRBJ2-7	CASSQSGSGWSNSYEQYF	TGCGCCAGCAGCCAGAGTGGTAGCGGGTGGTCTAACTCCTACGAGCAGTACTTC
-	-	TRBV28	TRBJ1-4	CASSYAGYLFF	TGTGCCAGCAGTTACGCGGGGTACCTGTTTTTT
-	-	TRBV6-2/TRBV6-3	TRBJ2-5	CASSYRTSAETQYF	TGTGCCAGCAGTTACAGGACTTCTGCTGAGACCCAGTACTTC
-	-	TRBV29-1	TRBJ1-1	CSVGGGTEAFF	TGCAGCGTTGGCGGTGGGACTGAAGCTTTCTTT
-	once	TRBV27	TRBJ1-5	CASSLLGANQPQHF	TGTGCCAGCAGTTTGTTGGGGGCGAATCAGCCCCAGCATTTT
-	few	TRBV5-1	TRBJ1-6	CASSSGVGNSPLHF	TGCGCCAGCAGCTCAGGGGTAGGTAATTCACCCCTCCACTTT
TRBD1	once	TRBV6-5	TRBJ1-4	CASTDRDGNEKLFF	TGTGCCAGCACGGACAGGGATGGGAACGAAAAACTGTTTTTT
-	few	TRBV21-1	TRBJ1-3	CASSKGLVEGGDSALSGNTIYF	TGTGCCAGCAGCAAAGGATTAGTTGAAGGTGGGGACAGTGCCCTCTCTGGAAACACCATATATTTT
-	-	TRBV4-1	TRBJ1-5	CASSQELHVPQHF	TGCGCCAGCAGCCAAGAACTTCATGTTCCCCAGCATTTT
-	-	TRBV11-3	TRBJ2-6	CASTSRGANVLTF	TGTGCCAGCACCTCTAGGGGGGCCAACGTCCTGACTTTC
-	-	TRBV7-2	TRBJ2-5	CASNPGRGGWETQYF	TGTGCCAGCAACCCGGGAAGGGGGGGCTGGGAGACCCAGTACTTC
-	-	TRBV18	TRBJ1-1	CASSPDSNTEAFF	TGTGCCAGCTCCCCGGACTCGAACACTGAAGCTTTCTTT
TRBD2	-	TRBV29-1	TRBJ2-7	CSVGPAGGYEQYF	TGCAGCGTTGGACCAGCGGGGGGCTACGAGCAGTACTTC
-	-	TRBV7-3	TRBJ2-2	CASSPWGPAGTGELFF	TGTGCCAGCAGCCCCTGGGGTCCGGCGGGCACCGGGGAGCTGTTTTTT
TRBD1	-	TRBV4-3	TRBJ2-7	CASSQDPYRGLDEQYF	TGCGCCAGCAGCCAAGATCCGTACAGGGGGCTGGACGAGCAGTACTTC
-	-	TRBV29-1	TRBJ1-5	CSVEGEVDNQPQHF	TGCAGCGTTGAAGGGGAGGTAGACAATCAGCCCCAGCATTTT
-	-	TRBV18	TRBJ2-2	CASSPTRYGELFF	TGTGCCAGCTCACCAACTAGATACGGGGAGCTGTTTTTT
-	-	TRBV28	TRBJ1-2	CASSLEGHPYGYTF	TGTGCCAGCAGTTTAGAGGGACATCCCTATGGCTACACCTTC
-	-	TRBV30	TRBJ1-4	CAWSGQEEKLFF	TGTGCCTGGAGTGGACAGGAAGAAAAACTGTTTTTT
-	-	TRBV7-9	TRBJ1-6	CASSSGSRSSYNSPLHF	TGTGCCAGCAGCTCGGGGTCCCGCTCCTCCTATAATTCACCCCTCCACTTT
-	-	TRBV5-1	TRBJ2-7	CASSSEMYEQYF	TGCGCCAGCAGCTCGGAGATGTACGAGCAGTACTTC
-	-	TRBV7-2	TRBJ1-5	CASSLVDSDQPQHF	TGTGCCAGCAGCTTAGTTGACAGTGATCAGCCCCAGCATTTT
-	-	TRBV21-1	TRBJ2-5	CASLTDRGQETQYF	TGTGCCAGTCTAACGGACAGGGGGCAAGAGACCCAGTACTTC
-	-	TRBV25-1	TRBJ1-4	CASSPMGGIVEKLFF	TGTGCCAGCAGTCCAATGGGGGGGATCGTCGAAAAACTGTTTTTT
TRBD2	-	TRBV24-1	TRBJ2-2	CATSDPGTSGGYTGELFF	TGTGCCACCAGTGACCCCGGGACTAGCGGGGGATACACCGGGGAGCTGTTTTTT
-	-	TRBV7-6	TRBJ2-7	CASSLGGINEQYF	TGTGCCAGCAGCTTAGGAGGCATCAACGAGCAGTACTTC
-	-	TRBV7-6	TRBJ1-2	CASSLGTGEANYGYTF	TGTGCCAGCAGCTTAGGAACAGGAGAAGCTAACTATGGCTACACCTTC
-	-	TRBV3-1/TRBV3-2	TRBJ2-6	CASSYQGANVLTF	TGTGCCAGCAGTTACCAGGGGGCCAACGTCCTGACTTTC
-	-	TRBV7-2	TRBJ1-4	CASRRGGVNEKLFF	TGTGCCAGCAGGAGAGGGGGGGTTAATGAAAAACTGTTTTTT
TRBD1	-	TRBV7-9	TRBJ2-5	CASSLVEVQGVETQYF	TGTGCCAGCAGCTTAGTCGAGGTCCAGGGGGTAGAGACCCAGTACTTC
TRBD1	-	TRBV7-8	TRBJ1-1	CASILWDRAGGTEAFF	TGTGCCAGCATTTTATGGGACAGGGCTGGGGGCACTGAAGCTTTCTTT
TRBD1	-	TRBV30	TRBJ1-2	CAWNREQGTYGYTF	TGTGCCTGGAACCGAGAACAGGGGACCTATGGCTACACCTTC
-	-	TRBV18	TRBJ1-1	CASSPLVSMNTEAFF	TGTGCCAGCTCACCGCTGGTGAGTATGAACACTGAAGCTTTCTTT
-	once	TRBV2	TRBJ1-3	CASSEWGLSGNTIYF	TGTGCCAGCAGTGAGTGGGGACTATCTGGAAACACCATATATTTT
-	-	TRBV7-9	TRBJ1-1	CASSLYGLGDTEAFF	TGTGCCAGCAGCTTATATGGGTTAGGGGACACTGAAGCTTTCTTT
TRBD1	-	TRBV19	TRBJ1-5	CASRTGVGNQPQHF	TGTGCCAGCAGAACAGGGGTTGGCAATCAGCCCCAGCATTTT
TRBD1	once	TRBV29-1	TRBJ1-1	CSAWTGTKDTEAFF	TGCAGCGCTTGGACAGGGACTAAGGACACTGAAGCTTTCTTT
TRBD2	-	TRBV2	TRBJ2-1	CARGLAGGYNEQFF	TGTGCCAGAGGACTAGCGGGGGGATACAATGAGCAGTTCTTC
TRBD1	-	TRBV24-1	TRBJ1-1	CATSETTGVGEAFF	TGTGCCACCAGTGAGACGACAGGGGTTGGTGAAGCTTTCTTT
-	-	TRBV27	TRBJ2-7	CASSPGGREQYF	TGTGCCAGCAGCCCCGGTGGTCGCGAGCAGTACTTC
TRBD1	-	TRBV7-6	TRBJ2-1	CASSLGGQGNNEQFF	TGTGCCAGCAGCTTAGGAGGACAGGGGAACAATGAGCAGTTCTTC
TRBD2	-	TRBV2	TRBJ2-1	CASRGLAGAWQFF	TGTGCCAGTAGGGGACTAGCGGGGGCTTGGCAGTTCTTC
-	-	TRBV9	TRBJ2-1	CASSVEGSSAYNEQFF	TGTGCCAGCAGCGTAGAGGGGTCTAGCGCGTACAATGAGCAGTTCTTC
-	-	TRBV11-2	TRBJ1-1	CASSLAGVGTEAFF	TGTGCCAGCAGCTTAGCGGGGGTTGGGACTGAAGCTTTCTTT
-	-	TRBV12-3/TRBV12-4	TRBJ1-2	CASSFGGSGYTF	TGTGCCAGCAGTTTCGGGGGAAGCGGCTACACCTTC
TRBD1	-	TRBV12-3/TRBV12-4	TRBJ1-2	CASRYTGVYGYTF	TGTGCCAGCAGATACACAGGGGTCTATGGCTACACCTTC
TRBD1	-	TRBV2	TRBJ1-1	CASSSDRGSNPFTEAFF	TGTGCCAGCAGTAGCGACAGGGGATCGAACCCTTTCACTGAAGCTTTCTTT
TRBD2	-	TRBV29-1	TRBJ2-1	CSVGGLAVPYNEQFF	TGCAGCGTGGGAGGGCTAGCGGTGCCATACAATGAGCAGTTCTTC
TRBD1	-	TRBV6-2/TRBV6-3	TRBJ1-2	CASSFDRGDGYTF	TGTGCCAGCAGTTTTGACAGGGGTGATGGCTACACCTTC
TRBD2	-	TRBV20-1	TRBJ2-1	CSASGASGRPYNEQFF	TGCAGTGCTAGTGGCGCTAGCGGGAGGCCCTACAATGAGCAGTTCTTC
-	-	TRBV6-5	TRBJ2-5	CASSYDFQETQYF	TGTGCCAGCAGTTATGACTTTCAAGAGACCCAGTACTTC
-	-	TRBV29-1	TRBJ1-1	CSSRGGNTEAFF	TGCAGCTCGAGGGGGGGTAACACTGAAGCTTTCTTT
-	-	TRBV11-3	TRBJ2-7	CASSPRGRSYEQYF	TGTGCCAGCAGCCCCAGGGGACGATCCTACGAGCAGTACTTC